Listed below are T cell receptor beta chains from one sample, sequenced in a study of blood T cell repertoires in COVID-19. Sequencing was performed with immunoSEQ multiplex PCR; in TCRdb, only in-frame clones are kept and a portion is missing. Of 100,000 to 150,000 clones listed, roughly nine tenths are singletons. The sample consisted of peripheral blood. All receptors derive from a middle-aged man with active COVID-19. CDR3s include the opening cysteine and the closing phenylalanine or tryptophan. The D gene is left open where the match is weak. A clone size is listed for some rows: how often the clone was seen (once, few, many), or a class if it is expanded.

length,D,V,size,J,CDR3,DNA
16,TRBD1,TRBV9,.,TRBJ2-1,CASSADRGVPYNEQFF,TGTGCCAGCAGCGCAGACAGGGGGGTACCTTACAATGAGCAGTTCTTC
11,TRBD1,TRBV4-1,.,TRBJ2-7,CASSPGTGFVF,TGCGCCAGCAGCCCTGGGACAGGGTTTGTCTTC
13,.,TRBV19,.,TRBJ2-5,CASSRRGQETQYF,TGTGCCAGTAGTAGGAGGGGTCAAGAGACCCAGTACTTC
16,.,TRBV9,.,TRBJ1-6,CASSVVGDTSNSPLHF,TGTGCCAGCAGCGTAGTAGGGGACACTTCTAATTCACCCCTCCACTTT
14,TRBD2,TRBV5-1,.,TRBJ2-1,CASSLELAGAGKFF,TGCGCCAGCAGCTTGGAACTAGCGGGAGCCGGGAAGTTCTTC
14,.,TRBV5-1,.,TRBJ2-5,CASSIGGNQETQYF,TGCGCCAGCAGTATTGGAGGGAACCAAGAGACCCAGTACTTC
16,TRBD1,TRBV5-8,.,TRBJ1-1,CASSHPPQGASTEAFF,TGTGCCAGCAGCCATCCACCCCAGGGGGCCAGCACTGAAGCTTTCTTT
15,.,TRBV28,.,TRBJ2-1,CASSLPQTGNNEQFF,TGTGCCAGCAGTCTTCCCCAAACAGGAAACAATGAGCAGTTCTTC
15,.,TRBV30,.,TRBJ1-5,CAWSVGVGRDQPQHF,TGTGCCTGGAGTGTAGGGGTAGGAAGAGATCAGCCCCAGCATTTT
15,TRBD1,TRBV6-5,.,TRBJ1-4,CASSYTTGPNEKLFF,TGTGCCAGCAGTTACACGACAGGGCCTAATGAAAAACTGTTTTTT
15,TRBD1,TRBV11-3,once,TRBJ1-2,CASSLSGQGIDGYTF,TGTGCCAGCAGCCTCTCGGGACAGGGTATCGATGGCTACACCTTC
15,.,TRBV6-6,.,TRBJ1-3,CASSSTGVSGNTIYF,TGTGCCAGCAGTTCCACAGGAGTCTCTGGAAACACCATATATTTT
15,.,TRBV11-2,.,TRBJ2-3,CASRLSGGGTDTQYF,TGTGCCAGCAGACTCAGCGGAGGGGGCACAGATACGCAGTATTTT
15,TRBD1,TRBV10-2,few,TRBJ1-6,CASSEGQGAESPLHF,TGCGCCAGCAGTGAGGGACAGGGGGCGGAGTCACCCCTCCACTTT
11,.,TRBV9,.,TRBJ2-1,CASGATFEQFF,TGTGCCAGCGGAGCCACTTTCGAGCAGTTCTTC
15,.,TRBV30,.,TRBJ2-3,CAWSPSAFSTDTQYF,TGTGCCTGGAGTCCCTCAGCGTTTAGCACAGATACGCAGTATTTT
16,.,TRBV3-1/TRBV3-2,.,TRBJ2-1,CASSQEGRGRAHEQFF,TGTGCCAGCAGCCAAGAAGGTAGGGGGAGGGCCCATGAGCAGTTCTTC
17,TRBD1,TRBV19,once,TRBJ2-5,CASSIGTGAGTQETQYF,TGTGCCAGTAGTATAGGGACAGGGGCGGGTACCCAAGAGACCCAGTACTTC
13,.,TRBV10-3,.,TRBJ1-1,CAISGQANTEAFF,TGTGCCATCTCTGGACAAGCGAACACTGAAGCTTTCTTT
15,.,TRBV19,.,TRBJ1-2,CASSNGGSPVYGYTF,TGTGCCAGTAGTAATGGGGGCTCGCCCGTCTATGGCTACACCTTC
16,TRBD1,TRBV28,.,TRBJ2-1,CASSLEQGMGMGEQFF,TGTGCCAGCAGTTTGGAACAGGGGATGGGGATGGGTGAGCAGTTCTTC
14,TRBD1,TRBV29-1,.,TRBJ2-5,CSVGRQGLRETQYF,TGCAGCGTTGGAAGACAGGGGCTGAGAGAGACCCAGTACTTC
14,TRBD1,TRBV4-1,.,TRBJ1-2,CASSQGRGGGGYTF,TGCGCCAGCAGCCAAGGCAGAGGGGGCGGTGGCTACACCTTC
15,.,TRBV7-3,.,TRBJ2-1,CASSYSSGAYNEQFF,TGTGCCAGCAGCTATAGCTCAGGGGCCTACAATGAGCAGTTCTTC
13,.,TRBV7-9,once,TRBJ1-5,CASSFGTNQPQHF,TGTGCCAGCAGCTTTGGTACAAATCAGCCCCAGCATTTT
15,.,TRBV7-9,few,TRBJ1-6,CASSLSGEGNSPLHF,TGTGCCAGCAGCTTATCGGGAGAGGGAAATTCACCCCTCCACTTT
13,.,TRBV28,.,TRBJ1-2,CASRRTAGYGYTF,TGTGCCAGCAGGCGGACAGCCGGATATGGCTACACCTTC